This T cell receptor beta chain appears in the sequencing data of a study of CD8+CD57+ T cells in acquired aplastic anemia. Findings and caveats of the study: Controls did not differ significantly from patients in CD8+ Simpson's diversity. The same twenty-nine CD8+ CDR3 sequences occurred in patients and in controls.

Flow cytometry had shown expanded CD8+CD57+ cells in the patients chosen for sequencing. As a group, the patients uniformly had severe acquired aplastic anemia. CDR3 and TCR beta VDJ profiling relied on genomic DNA as the template. TCRdb fed the reads into MiXCR, producing one record per CDR3 protein. The table records approximately 260,000 distinct CDR3 sequences, around 82% of them present only once. Turning to this clonotype: Antigen: not known.

V was clipped by 3 bases and J by 16 bases; unmatched bases: 17. This CDR3 has 15 residues. CDR1 and CDR2 from the germline V gene are LNHDA and SQIVND (reference sequence). This chain joins TRBV19 and TRBJ2-1; 8 nucleotides match TRBD1. The sequence was obtained from a human donor with aplastic anemia. Sequencing was done on a sample of sorted CD4+, CD8+, or CD8+CD57+ T cells (not recorded which) from PBMCs. CDR3 DNA: TGTGCCAGTAGTATCGACAGGGGTCGGAACACTGAAGCTTTCTTC. Translation: CASSIDRGRNTEAFF.